This TCR beta chain was captured in a study of blood T cell repertoires in COVID-19. Study as a whole: From the United States, Italy and Spain came samples of acute and convalescent COVID-19. PBMCs, B-cell-depleted T cells, or T cells provided the cDNA or gDNA that made up the material.

As originally analysed: Reference gene primer amplification yielded estimated nucleated cell counts. Only in-frame clones appear in the TCRdb table, and some are missing; sequencing was by immunoSEQ multiplex PCR. The V and J calls and clone size were taken over from that table, and D and trimming were inferred from the DNA. The sample includes 300,000 to 350,000 clones, roughly nine tenths of them seen just once. The V gene lost 4 bases and the J gene lost 6 bases, with 24 bases spanning the gap. This CDR3 is built from 18 residues. CDR1 is MGHRA, CDR2 YSYEKL, per germline. The chain links TRBV4-1 to TRBJ2-2, with D possibly being TRBD1 (5 bases). The receptor's source is a man aged 18 to 35 with active or convalescent COVID-19. The sample comprised peripheral blood. DNA for the CDR3: TGCGCCAGCAGCCCCATCGATTTCCAGGGCTTGGCTTCCGGGGAGCTGTTTTTT. It yields the protein CASSPIDFQGLASGELFF.